What follows are 12 T cell receptor beta chains derived from one specimen sequenced in a study of cytomegalovirus exposure and HLA in healthy donors. PCR amplification relied on 60 Vbeta primers (plus 13 Jbeta primers). Repertoires were generated with immunoSEQ multiplex PCR, while TCRdb's copy carries only in-frame clones and drops some. The profile covers under 200,000 clones, with around four fifths appearing a single time and roughly 1.3% taken by the ten largest. The sequenced material came from PBMCs. All receptors derive from a man aged 30 to 45 in good health and CMV-seronegative.

This chain links TRBV19 with TRBJ2-3; D not certain. Trimming took off 4 bases at V and 2 bases at J, with 7 bases between the two ends. The CDR3 contains 13 residues. The germline CDR1 and CDR2 sequences are LNHDA and SQIVND (reference sequence). In DNA form, the CDR3 reads TGTGCCAGTAGTACCCAAATCACAGATACGCAGTATTTT. Its translation is CASSTQITDTQYF.

The gene calls are TRBV7-8 and TRBJ2-5, with 10 bases lining up with TRBD2. V shed 2 bases and J 2 bases; nucleotides not matched to a gene: 8. CDR1 is SGHVS and CDR2 is FQNEAQ in the germline V gene. The CDR3 is 17 amino acids. CDR3 in amino acids: CASSLIRSGGSQETQYF. For the CDR3, the DNA is TGTGCCAGCAGCTTAATACGTAGCGGGGGGTCTCAAGAGACCCAGTACTTC.

This chain uses TRBV2 with TRBJ2-2, with 8 bases matching TRBD2. Germline CDR1 reads SNHLY; CDR2 reads FYNNEI. The CDR3 contains 19 residues. Unmatched junction bases numbered 15, after V lost 6 bases and J lost 0 bases. The CDR3 DNA reads TGTGCCAGCAGGAAACCGGGACTAGAGGGGATTGCGAACACCGGGGAGCTGTTTTTT. The encoded protein is CASRKPGLEGIANTGELFF.

By frequency in the sample, this clone is medium-sized. The chain links TRBV5-1 to TRBJ2-7; 11 bases fit TRBD1. The V and J ends lost 3 bases and 4 bases, in that order; junction bases with no gene match: 3. The CDR3 is 14 residues long. The germline gives CDR1 SGHRS, CDR2 YFSETQ. The CDR3 is CASSSDRGQYEQYF. CDR3 DNA sequence: TGCGCCAGCAGCTCGGACAGGGGGCAATACGAGCAGTACTTC.

The V call is TRBV30, the J call TRBJ1-6; 7 bases match TRBD1. The germline V gene has CDR1 GTSNPN and CDR2 SVGIG (reference sequence). The CDR3 loop spans 16 amino acids. Trimming took 2 bases from V and 6 from J; bases not matched to a gene: 10. Here the CDR3 DNA reads TGTGCCTGGAGTCCTACGGGCAGGGGGATTAATTCACCCCTCCACTTT. Its protein is CAWSPTGRGINSPLHF.

V and J are TRBV9 and TRBJ2-7; 16 nucleotides line up with TRBD2. CDR1 is SGDLS, CDR2 YYNGEE, per germline. There are 16 residues in the CDR3. The J segment lost 7 bases and the V segment lost 3 bases, leaving 7 bases of the junction unmatched. CDR3 residues: CASSEGLAGGPEEQYF. CDR3 nucleotide sequence: TGTGCCAGCAGCGAGGGACTAGCGGGAGGGCCGGAAGAGCAGTACTTC.

The rearrangement links TRBV5-1 to TRBJ2-1; TRBD1 matches at 7 bases. The CDR3 is 13 amino acids. CDR1 is SGHRS and CDR2 is YFSETQ in the germline V gene. After removal of 4 bases from V and 3 bases from J, the junction contained 1 base not matched to a gene. This CDR3 is CASSNRGYNEQFF. In DNA form, the CDR3 reads TGCGCCAGCAGCAACAGGGGCTACAATGAGCAGTTCTTC.

The chain carries TRBV6-5 and TRBJ1-2; no definite D call. This CDR3 has 15 residues. The germline V and J ends were trimmed by 5 bases and 7 bases, with 20 bases remaining between them. Germline lookup yields CDR1 MNHEY and CDR2 SVGAGI. Written as DNA, the CDR3 is TGTGCCAGCAGTATGATGACCGGGAGAGCGGGTGGCTACACCTTC. Protein: CASSMMTGRAGGYTF.

The chain links TRBV5-4 to TRBJ2-5; D is possibly TRBD2 (5 bases). V shed 4 bases and J shed 5 bases, with 9 bases lying between them. Per the germline V gene, CDR1 is SGHNT and CDR2 is YYREEE (reference sequence). The CDR3 loop spans 12 amino acids. CDR3 nucleotides: TGTGCCAGCAGCCCGGACTCGGAGACCCAGTACTTC. Its protein product is CASSPDSETQYF.

V usage is TRBV2 and J usage is TRBJ1-1; possible D gene TRBD1, 5 bases. The V end lost 6 bases, the J end lost 1 base, and 15 bases lay between the germline ends. The CDR3 is made up of 15 amino acids. Germline V lookup: CDR1 SNHLY, CDR2 FYNNEI. DNA for the CDR3: TGTGCCAGCAGCCTCGGGGGTGGGCGGAACACTGAAGCTTTCTTT. Translated, it gives CASSLGGGRNTEAFF. The whole variable domain, remainder taken from reference TRBV2 and TRBJ1-1, is EPEVTQTPSHQVTQMGQEVILRCVPISNHLYFYWYRQILGQKVEFLVSFYNNEISEKSEIFDDQFSVERPDGSNFTLKIRSTKLEDSAMYFCASSLGGGRNTEAFFGQGTRLTVV.

V and J are TRBV7-9 and TRBJ1-6; 9 bases are a match to TRBD1. Germline CDR1 SEHNR, CDR2 FQNEAQ (reference sequence). Trimming cost V 1 base and J 5 bases; bases outside gene matches: 0. The CDR3 runs 15 residues. The CDR3 DNA is TGTGCCAGCAGCTTAGGACAGGGGGATAATTCACCCCTCCACTTT. As protein: CASSLGQGDNSPLHF.

This clone was seen more than once but under ten times. J is TRBJ2-2 and V is TRBV7-9, with 9 bases identical to TRBD2. V lost 8 bases, J lost 7 bases, and 8 bases stayed unmatched. This CDR3 spans 14 amino acids. The germline V gene has CDR1 SEHNR and CDR2 FQNEAQ (reference sequence). CDR3 protein: CASGRREGGGELFF. CDR3 coding DNA: TGTGCCAGCGGACGGCGGGAGGGTGGCGGGGAGCTGTTTTTT.